These T cell receptor beta chains were read from a single sample in a study of T cells in Graves' hyperthyroidism and ophthalmopathy. MiXCR, applied by TCRdb to the multiplex PCR reads, yields one record per CDR3 protein. The sample includes more than 550,000 distinct CDR3 sequences, approximately 15% of them seen just once. The specimen sequenced was blood. These receptors were collected from a man over 45 with Graves' hyperthyroidism. The CDR3 runs from the conserved cysteine through the conserved F or W. D genes are given only for firm matches. Where a row states a size, it is once, few, many or the class of an expanded clone; other rows omit it.

cdr3_nt | cdr3_aa | j_call | clone_size | d_call | v_call
TGTGCCTGGAGTGTACCCCTAGCTGAGCAGTTCTTC | CAWSVPLAEQFF | TRBJ2-1 | few | - | TRBV30
TGTGCCAGCAGCCCAAGGGACAGGGCTTTCGGCTACACCTTC | CASSPRDRAFGYTF | TRBJ1-2 | few | TRBD1 | TRBV6-1
TGTGCCAGCAGCATTCTGTACCAAGAGACCCAGTACTTC | CASSILYQETQYF | TRBJ2-5 | many | - | TRBV7-6
TGTGCCAGTAGGGAGACTAGCGGGAGAGAGACCCAGTACTTC | CASRETSGRETQYF | TRBJ2-5 | many | TRBD2 | TRBV19
TGTGCCAGTAGTATTGGGACAGGGGTCTCCTCACGTAACACTGAAGCTTTCTTT | CASSIGTGVSSRNTEAFF | TRBJ1-1 | many | TRBD1 | TRBV19
TGTGCCAGCAGCCGGGGGGCGCGGGTTAGCAATCAGCCCCAGCATTTT | CASSRGARVSNQPQHF | TRBJ1-5 | few | - | TRBV7-2
TGTGCCAGCTCACCACAGCGGGAGCTCAATGAGCAGTTCTTC | CASSPQRELNEQFF | TRBJ2-1 | few | TRBD2 | TRBV18
TGTGCCAGCAGTTTGGCGCTAGCGGGAGGAGAGCTGTTTTTT | CASSLALAGGELFF | TRBJ2-2 | few | TRBD2 | TRBV27
TGTGCCACTGATTCAAACCTCCGTGGGTACGAGCAGTACTTC | CATDSNLRGYEQYF | TRBJ2-7 | many | - | TRBV28
TGTGCCTGGAGTGCCCGGAACCTAATCACCTACGAGCAGTACTTC | CAWSARNLITYEQYF | TRBJ2-7 | - | - | TRBV30
TGTGCCAGCAGTGTTCAGGGGCCTGGAACAGATACGCAGTATTTT | CASSVQGPGTDTQYF | TRBJ2-3 | - | - | TRBV6-1